This T cell receptor beta chain was captured by sequencing in a study of cytomegalovirus exposure and HLA in healthy donors. The PCR was carried out with 60 Vbeta primers and 13 Jbeta primers. Clones were read by immunoSEQ multiplex PCR, and TCRdb kept only the in-frame ones, dropping some. The sample yields 150,000 or so clones, less than 10% seen once. The CDR3 extends over 13 amino acids. The V and J ends lost 0 bases and 7 bases respectively, with 8 bases between them. CDR1 is SGDLS and CDR2 is YYNGEE in the germline V gene. This clone showed up just a few times. The receptor's source is a man aged 45-60 years in good health and CMV-seronegative. The chain joins TRBV9 to TRBJ1-3, with unresolved D. The sample comprised PBMCs. The CDR3 protein is CASSVDDGNTIYF. CDR3 nucleotides: TGTGCCAGCAGCGTAGATGACGGGAACACCATATATTTT.